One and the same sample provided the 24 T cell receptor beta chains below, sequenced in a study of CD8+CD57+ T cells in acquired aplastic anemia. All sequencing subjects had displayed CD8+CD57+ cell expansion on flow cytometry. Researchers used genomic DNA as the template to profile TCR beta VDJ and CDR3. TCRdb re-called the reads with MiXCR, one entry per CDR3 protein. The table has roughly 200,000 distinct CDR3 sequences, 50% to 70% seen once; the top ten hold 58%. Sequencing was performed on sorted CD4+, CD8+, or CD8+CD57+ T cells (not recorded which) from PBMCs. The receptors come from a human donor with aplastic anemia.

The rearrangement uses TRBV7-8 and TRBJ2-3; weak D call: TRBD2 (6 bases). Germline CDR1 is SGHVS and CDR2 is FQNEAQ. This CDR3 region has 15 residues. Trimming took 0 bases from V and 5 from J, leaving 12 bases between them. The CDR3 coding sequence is TGTGCCAGCAGCTTAGCGCATACTAGCCGAGATACGCAGTATTTT. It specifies CASSLAHTSRDTQYF.

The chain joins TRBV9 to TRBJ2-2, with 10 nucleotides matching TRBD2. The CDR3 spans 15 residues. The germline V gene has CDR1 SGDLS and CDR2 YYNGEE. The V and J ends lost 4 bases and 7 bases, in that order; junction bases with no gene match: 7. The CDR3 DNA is TGTGCCAGCAGCCCGAGCACTAGCGGGATCGGGGAGCTGTTTTTT. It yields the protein CASSPSTSGIGELFF. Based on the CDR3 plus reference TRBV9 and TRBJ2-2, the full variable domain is DSGVTQTPKHLITATGQRVTLRCSPRSGDLSVYWYQQSLDQGLQFLIQYYNGEERAKGNILERFSAQQFPDLHSELNLSSLELGDSALYFCASSPSTSGIGELFFGEGSRLTVL.

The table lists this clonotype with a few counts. CDR3 amino acids: CASNPLAAPGQYF. CDR3 nucleotides: TGTGCCAGCAATCCGTTGGCAGCTCCGGGGCAGTACTTC. The chain is built from TRBV2 and TRBJ2-7, with D unresolved. Germline loops: CDR1 SNHLY, CDR2 FYNNEI. Trimming removed 7 bases from V and 9 bases from J, with 19 bases in between. The CDR3 extends over 13 amino acids.

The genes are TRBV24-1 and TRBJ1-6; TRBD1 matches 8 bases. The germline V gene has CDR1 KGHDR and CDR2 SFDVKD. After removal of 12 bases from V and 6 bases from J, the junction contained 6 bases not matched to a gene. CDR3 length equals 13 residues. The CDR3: CAVRQGINSPLHF. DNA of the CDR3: TGTGCCGTAAGACAGGGGATTAATTCACCCCTCCACTTT.

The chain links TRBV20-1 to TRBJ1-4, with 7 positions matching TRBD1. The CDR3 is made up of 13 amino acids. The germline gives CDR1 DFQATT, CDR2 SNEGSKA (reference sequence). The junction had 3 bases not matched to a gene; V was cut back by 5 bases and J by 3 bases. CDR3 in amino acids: CSALTGPNEKLFF. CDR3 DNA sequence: TGCAGTGCTCTGACAGGGCCTAATGAAAAACTGTTTTTT.

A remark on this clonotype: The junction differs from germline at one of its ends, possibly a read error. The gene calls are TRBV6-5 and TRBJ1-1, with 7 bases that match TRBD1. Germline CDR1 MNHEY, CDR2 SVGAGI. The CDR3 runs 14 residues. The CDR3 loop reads CASRFRGLHTKAFF. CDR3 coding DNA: TGTGCCAGCAGGTTCAGGGGGTTGCACACTAAAGCTTTCTTT.

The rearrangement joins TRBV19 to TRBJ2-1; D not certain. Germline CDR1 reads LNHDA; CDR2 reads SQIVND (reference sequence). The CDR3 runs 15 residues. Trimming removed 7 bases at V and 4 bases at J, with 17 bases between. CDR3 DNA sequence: TGTGCCAGTACCAAACGTGGAGAGAGGTACAATGAGCAGTTCTTC. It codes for CASTKRGERYNEQFF.

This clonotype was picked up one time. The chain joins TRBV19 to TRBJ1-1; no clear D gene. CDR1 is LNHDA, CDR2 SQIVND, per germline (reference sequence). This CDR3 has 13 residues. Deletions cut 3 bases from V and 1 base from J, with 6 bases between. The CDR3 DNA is TGTGCCAGTAGTATGTCCCCGAACACTGAAGCTTTCTTT. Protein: CASSMSPNTEAFF.

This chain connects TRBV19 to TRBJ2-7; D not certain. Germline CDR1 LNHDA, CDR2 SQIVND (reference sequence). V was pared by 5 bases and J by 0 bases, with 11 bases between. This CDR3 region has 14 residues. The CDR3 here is CASSSRGGSYEQYF. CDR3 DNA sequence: TGTGCCAGTAGTTCTCGAGGCGGCTCCTACGAGCAGTACTTC.

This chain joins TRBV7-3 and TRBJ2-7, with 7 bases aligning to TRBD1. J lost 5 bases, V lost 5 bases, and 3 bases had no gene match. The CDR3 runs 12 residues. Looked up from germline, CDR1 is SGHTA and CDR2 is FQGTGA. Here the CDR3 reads CASSGTENEQYF. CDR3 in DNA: TGTGCCAGCAGCGGGACAGAGAACGAGCAGTACTTC.

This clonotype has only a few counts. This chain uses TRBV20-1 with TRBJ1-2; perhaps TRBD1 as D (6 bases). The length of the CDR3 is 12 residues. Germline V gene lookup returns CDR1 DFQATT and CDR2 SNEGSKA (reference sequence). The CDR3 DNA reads TGCACCCCAGAAGGGGGACTCCCCGACTACACCTTC. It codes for CTPEGGLPDYTF.

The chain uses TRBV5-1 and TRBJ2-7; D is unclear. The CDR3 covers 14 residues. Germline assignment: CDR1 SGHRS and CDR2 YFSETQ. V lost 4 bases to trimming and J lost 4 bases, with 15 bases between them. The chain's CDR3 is CASSDEGNPYEQYF. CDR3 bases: TGCGCCAGCAGCGATGAAGGGAATCCTTACGAGCAGTACTTC.

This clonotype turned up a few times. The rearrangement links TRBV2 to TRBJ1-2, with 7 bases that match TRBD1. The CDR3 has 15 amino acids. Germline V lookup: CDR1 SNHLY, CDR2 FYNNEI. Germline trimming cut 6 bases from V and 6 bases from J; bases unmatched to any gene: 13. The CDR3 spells CASSQEGSGGDGYTF. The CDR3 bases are TGTGCCAGCAGCCAAGAGGGGTCAGGGGGAGATGGCTACACCTTC.

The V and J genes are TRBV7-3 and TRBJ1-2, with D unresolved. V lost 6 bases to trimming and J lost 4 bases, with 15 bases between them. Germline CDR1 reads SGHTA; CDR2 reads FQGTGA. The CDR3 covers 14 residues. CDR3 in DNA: TGTGCCAGCAGTGAGACTGGCAGGTTCTATGGCTACACCTTC. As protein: CASSETGRFYGYTF.

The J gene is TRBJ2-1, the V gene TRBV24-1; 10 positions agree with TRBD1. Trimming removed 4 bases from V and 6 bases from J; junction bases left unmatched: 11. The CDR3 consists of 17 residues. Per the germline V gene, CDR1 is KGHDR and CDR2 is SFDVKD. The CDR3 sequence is CATSESSGQGLGNEQFF. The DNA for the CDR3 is TGTGCCACCAGTGAATCCTCGGGACAGGGGCTCGGCAATGAGCAGTTCTTC.

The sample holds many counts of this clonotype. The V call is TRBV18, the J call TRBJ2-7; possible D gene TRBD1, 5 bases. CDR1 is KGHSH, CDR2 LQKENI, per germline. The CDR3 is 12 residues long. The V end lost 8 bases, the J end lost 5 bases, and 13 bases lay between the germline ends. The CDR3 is CASATVTDEQYF. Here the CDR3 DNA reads TGTGCCAGCGCGACAGTGACCGACGAGCAGTACTTC.

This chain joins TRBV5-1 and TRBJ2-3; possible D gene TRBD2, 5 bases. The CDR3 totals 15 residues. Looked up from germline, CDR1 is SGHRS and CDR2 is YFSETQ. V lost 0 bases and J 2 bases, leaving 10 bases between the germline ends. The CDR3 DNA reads TGCGCCAGCAGCTTGGTGGGGAGATACACAGATACGCAGTATTTT. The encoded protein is CASSLVGRYTDTQYF.

This CDR3 is CASSFVEDSPLHF. The CDR3 nucleotides read TGTGCCAGCAGCTTCGTTGAGGACTCACCCCTCCACTTT. The chain combines TRBV7-3 with TRBJ1-6; no clear D gene. V was cut by 3 bases and J by 10 bases, with 10 bases left in between. This CDR3 has 13 residues. Per germline, CDR1 SGHTA and CDR2 FQGTGA.

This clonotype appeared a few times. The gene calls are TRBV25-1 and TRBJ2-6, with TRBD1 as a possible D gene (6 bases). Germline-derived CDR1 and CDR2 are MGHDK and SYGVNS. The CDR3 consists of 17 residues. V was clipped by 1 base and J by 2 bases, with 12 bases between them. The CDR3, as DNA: TGTGCCAGCAGTGAATTGGACAGTTTCCCTGGGGCCAACGTCCTGACTTTC. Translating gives CASSELDSFPGANVLTF.

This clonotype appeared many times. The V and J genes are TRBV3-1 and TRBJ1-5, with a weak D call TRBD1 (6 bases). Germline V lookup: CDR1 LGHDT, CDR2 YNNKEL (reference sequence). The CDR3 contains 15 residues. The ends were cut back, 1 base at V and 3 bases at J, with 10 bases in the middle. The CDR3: CASSQAGGLNQPQHF. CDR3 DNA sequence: TGTGCCAGCAGCCAAGCGGGGGGCCTCAATCAGCCCCAGCATTTT.

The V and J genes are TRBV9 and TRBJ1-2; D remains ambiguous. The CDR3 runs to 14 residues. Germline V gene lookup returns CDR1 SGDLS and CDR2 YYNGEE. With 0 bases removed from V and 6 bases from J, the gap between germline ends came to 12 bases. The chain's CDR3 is CASSVGQALDGYTF. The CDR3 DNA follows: TGTGCCAGCAGCGTAGGTCAGGCCCTGGATGGCTACACCTTC.

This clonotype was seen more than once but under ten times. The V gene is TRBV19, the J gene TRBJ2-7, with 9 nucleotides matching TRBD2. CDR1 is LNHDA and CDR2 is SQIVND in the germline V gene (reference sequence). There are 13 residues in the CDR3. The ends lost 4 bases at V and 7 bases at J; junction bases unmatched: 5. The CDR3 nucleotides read TGTGCCAGTAGTACACCGCGGGAGGGTGAGCAGTACTTC. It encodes CASSTPREGEQYF.

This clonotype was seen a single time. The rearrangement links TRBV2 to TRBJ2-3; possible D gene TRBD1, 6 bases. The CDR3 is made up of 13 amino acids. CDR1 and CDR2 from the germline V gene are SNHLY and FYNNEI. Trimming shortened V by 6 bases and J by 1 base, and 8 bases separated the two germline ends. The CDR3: CASSNRGTDTQYF. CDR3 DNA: TGTGCCAGCAGCAACAGGGGCACAGATACGCAGTATTTT.

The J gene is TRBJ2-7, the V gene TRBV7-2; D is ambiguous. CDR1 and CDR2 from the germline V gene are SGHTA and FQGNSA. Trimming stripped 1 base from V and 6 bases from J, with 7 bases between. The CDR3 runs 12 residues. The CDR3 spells CASSLDLGEQYF. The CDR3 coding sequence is TGTGCCAGCAGCTTAGATCTGGGCGAGCAGTACTTC.